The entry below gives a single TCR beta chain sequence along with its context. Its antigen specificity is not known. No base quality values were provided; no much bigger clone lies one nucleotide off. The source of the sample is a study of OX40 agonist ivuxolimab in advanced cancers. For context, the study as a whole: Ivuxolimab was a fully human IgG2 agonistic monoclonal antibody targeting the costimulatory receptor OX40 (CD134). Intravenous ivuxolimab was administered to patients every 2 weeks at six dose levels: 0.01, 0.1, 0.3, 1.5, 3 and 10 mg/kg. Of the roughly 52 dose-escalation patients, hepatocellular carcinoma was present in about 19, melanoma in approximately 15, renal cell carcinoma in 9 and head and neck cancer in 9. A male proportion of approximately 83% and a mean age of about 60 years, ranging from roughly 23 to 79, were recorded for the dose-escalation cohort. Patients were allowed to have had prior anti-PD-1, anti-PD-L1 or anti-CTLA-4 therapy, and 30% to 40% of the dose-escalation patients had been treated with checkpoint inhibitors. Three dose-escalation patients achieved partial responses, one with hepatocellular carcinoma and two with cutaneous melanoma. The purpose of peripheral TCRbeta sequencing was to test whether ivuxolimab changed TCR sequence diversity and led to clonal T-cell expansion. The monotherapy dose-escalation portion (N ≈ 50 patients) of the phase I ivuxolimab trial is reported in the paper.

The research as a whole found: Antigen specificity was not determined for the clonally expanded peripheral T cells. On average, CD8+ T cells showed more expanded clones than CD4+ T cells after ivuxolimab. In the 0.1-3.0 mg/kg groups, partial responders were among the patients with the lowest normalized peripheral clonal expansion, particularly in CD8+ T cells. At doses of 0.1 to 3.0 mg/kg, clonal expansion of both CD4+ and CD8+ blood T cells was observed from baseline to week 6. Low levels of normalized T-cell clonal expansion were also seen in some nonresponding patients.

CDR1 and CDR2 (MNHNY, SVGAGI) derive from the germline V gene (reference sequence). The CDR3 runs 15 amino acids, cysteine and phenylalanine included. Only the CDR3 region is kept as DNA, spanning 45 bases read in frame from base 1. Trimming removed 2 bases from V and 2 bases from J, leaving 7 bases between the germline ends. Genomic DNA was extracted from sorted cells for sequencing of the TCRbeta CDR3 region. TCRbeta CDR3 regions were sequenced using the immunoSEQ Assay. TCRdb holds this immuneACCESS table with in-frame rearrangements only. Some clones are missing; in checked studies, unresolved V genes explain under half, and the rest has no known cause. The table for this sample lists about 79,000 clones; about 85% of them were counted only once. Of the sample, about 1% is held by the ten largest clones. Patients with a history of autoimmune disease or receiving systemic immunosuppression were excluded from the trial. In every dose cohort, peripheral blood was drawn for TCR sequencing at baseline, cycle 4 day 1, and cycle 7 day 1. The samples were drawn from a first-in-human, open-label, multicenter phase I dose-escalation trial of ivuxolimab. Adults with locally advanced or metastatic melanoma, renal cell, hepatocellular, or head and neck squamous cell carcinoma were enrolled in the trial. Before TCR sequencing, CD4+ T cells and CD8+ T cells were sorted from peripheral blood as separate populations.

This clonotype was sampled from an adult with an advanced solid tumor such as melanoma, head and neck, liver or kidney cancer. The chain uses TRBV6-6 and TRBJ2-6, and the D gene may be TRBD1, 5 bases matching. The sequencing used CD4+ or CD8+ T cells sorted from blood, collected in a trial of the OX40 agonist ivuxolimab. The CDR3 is CASSYLGAGANVLTF. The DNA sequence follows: TGTGCCAGCAGTTACCTAGGGGCTGGGGCCAACGTCCTGACTTTC.